The clone carrying this T cell receptor beta chain was detected a few times. CDR1 MGHRA and CDR2 YSYEKL come from the germline V gene. The CDR3 is 18 amino acids. V was clipped by 4 bases and J by 4 bases; unmatched bases: 17. This specimen comes from a study of regulatory T cells in long-lasting Graves disease. Libraries of TCR beta came from iRepertoire HTBI primers plus Arm-PCR of CDR3 regions. From the multiplex PCR reads, TCRdb called clonotypes with MiXCR, one entry per CDR3 protein. Of some 450,000 distinct CDR3 sequences in the sample, about 15% were seen once. Time point specified: newly diagnosed GD, antithyroid drugs for less than 3 months. After RNA was extracted from PBMCs, the TCR library was made from it. The sample also formed part of further work on T cells in Graves' hyperthyroidism and ophthalmopathy.

The chain joins TRBV4-1 to TRBJ1-1; 8 bases are shared with TRBD1. Sequencing used peripheral blood mononuclear cells (PBMCs), obtained at new diagnosis, from a patient treated with antithyroid drugs. This clonotype was sampled from a woman between 25 and 40 years old with Graves disease. The CDR3 DNA sequence: TGCGCCAGCAGCCTTAAACCGACAGGGGTGGGGGGGGCCACTGAAGCTTTCTTT. As protein: CASSLKPTGVGGATEAFF.